Listed below are T cell receptor beta chains from one sample, sequenced in a study of blood T cell repertoires in COVID-19. Repertoires were generated with immunoSEQ multiplex PCR, while TCRdb's copy carries only in-frame clones and drops some. The sample lists about 200,000 clones; 70% to 80% were seen once. The sample taken for sequencing was peripheral blood. Receptor source: a woman aged 40 to 50 with COVID-19, enrolled during active disease. Each CDR3 is given with its conserved first and last residue. D genes are given only for firm matches. Rows give clone size only sometimes, using once, few, many, or a class for an expanded clone.

>TRBV7-3|TRBJ2-1|NA|NA|18
CASSFYPLRGSSYNEQFF
TGTGCCAGCAGCTTCTATCCCCTTCGGGGTAGCTCCTACAATGAGCAGTTCTTC
>TRBV5-6|TRBJ2-1|NA|NA|16
CASSLGDFGGYNEQFF
TGTGCCAGCAGCTTGGGGGACTTTGGTGGCTACAATGAGCAGTTCTTC
>TRBV5-1|TRBJ2-3|TRBD2|NA|17
CASSSAGAGVGTDTQYF
TGCGCCAGCAGCTCTGCAGGAGCGGGAGTTGGGACAGATACGCAGTATTTT
>TRBV2|TRBJ2-7|TRBD2|NA|14
CASKTSGGAYEQYF
TGTGCCAGCAAAACCAGCGGGGGAGCCTACGAGCAGTACTTC
>TRBV14|TRBJ1-2|NA|NA|11
CASSRGGGYTF
TGTGCCAGCAGCAGGGGAGGTGGCTACACCTTC
>TRBV2|TRBJ2-1|NA|NA|16
CASTPPSTAGFGEQFF
TGTGCCAGCACGCCACCCTCAACGGCGGGGTTCGGTGAGCAGTTCTTC
>TRBV10-3|TRBJ2-7|NA|medium-sized|13
CAIKAEYSYEQYF
TGTGCCATTAAAGCGGAATACTCCTACGAGCAGTACTTC
>TRBV1|TRBJ2-5|NA|NA|14
CTSSQDGGQETQYF
TGCACCAGCAGCCAAGACGGGGGTCAAGAGACCCAGTACTTC
>TRBV2|TRBJ2-7|NA|NA|14
CAITPWGRRNEQYF
TGTGCCATTACGCCGTGGGGGCGACGAAACGAGCAGTACTTC
>TRBV20-1|TRBJ1-2|NA|NA|12
CSATDSNYGYTF
TGCAGTGCTACTGACAGTAACTATGGCTACACCTTC
>TRBV5-8|TRBJ1-2|NA|NA|14
CASSLGQINYGYTF
TGTGCCAGCAGCTTGGGGCAGATAAACTATGGCTACACCTTC
>TRBV7-9|TRBJ1-4|NA|NA|15
CASSLSSQINEKLFF
TGTGCCAGCAGCTTATCCTCACAGATTAATGAAAAACTGTTTTTT
>TRBV5-1|TRBJ2-5|TRBD1|NA|16
CASSLILTGEVETQYF
TGCGCCAGCAGCTTGATACTGACAGGGGAGGTAGAGACCCAGTACTTC
>TRBV18|TRBJ1-4|TRBD1|NA|17
CASSPYRQGAGNEKLFF
TGTGCCAGCTCACCATACAGACAGGGGGCCGGTAATGAAAAACTGTTTTTT
>TRBV2|TRBJ1-5|NA|NA|14
CASRGGNSNQPQHF
TGTGCCAGCAGAGGAGGAAATAGCAATCAGCCCCAGCATTTT
>TRBV5-1|TRBJ1-3|NA|few|14
CASSLGQNGNTIYF
TGCGCCAGCAGCTTGGGACAGAATGGAAACACCATATATTTT
>TRBV5-1|TRBJ2-2|NA|NA|13
CASRSGRTGELFF
TGCGCCAGCAGGTCAGGTCGTACCGGGGAGCTGTTTTTT
>TRBV7-8|TRBJ1-5|TRBD1|few|15
CASSYTDRINQPQHF
TGTGCCAGCAGCTACACGGACAGGATCAATCAGCCCCAGCATTTT
>TRBV18|TRBJ2-3|TRBD1|once|15
CASSLQPGGSDTQYF
TGTGCCAGCTCCCTACAGCCAGGGGGATCAGATACGCAGTATTTT
>TRBV6-6|TRBJ2-4|NA|few|12
CASSQGGNIQYF
TGTGCCAGCAGCCAGGGGGGAAACATTCAGTACTTC
>TRBV9|TRBJ1-3|TRBD1|NA|14
CASSPGQGSNTIYF
TGTGCCAGCAGCCCCGGACAGGGGTCGAACACCATATATTTT
>TRBV4-1|TRBJ1-2|NA|NA|16
CASSQVEQAVNYGYTF
TGCGCCAGCAGCCAAGTTGAACAGGCCGTTAACTATGGCTACACCTTC
>TRBV27|TRBJ2-1|TRBD1|NA|15
CASSSGTGVKNEQFF
TGTGCCAGCAGTTCCGGGACAGGGGTAAAGAATGAGCAGTTCTTC
>TRBV15|TRBJ2-6|NA|NA|15
CATSRGSSGANVLTF
TGTGCCACCTCCCGGGGATCCTCTGGGGCCAACGTCCTGACTTTC
>TRBV19|TRBJ2-7|NA|NA|13
CASGETGLYEQYF
TGTGCCAGTGGGGAGACAGGTTTGTACGAGCAGTACTTC
>TRBV6-5|TRBJ2-2|TRBD2|NA|15
CAIRTTSIGTGELFF
TGTGCCATCCGTACGACTAGCATCGGGACCGGGGAGCTGTTTTTT
>TRBV7-9|TRBJ2-5|NA|NA|14
CASSLWTAQETQYF
TGTGCCAGCAGCTTGTGGACAGCGCAAGAGACCCAGTACTTC
>TRBV9|TRBJ2-2|TRBD2|NA|16
CASSPTGLAGTGELFF
TGTGCCAGCAGCCCTACGGGACTAGCGGGGACCGGGGAGCTGTTTTTT
>TRBV5-1|TRBJ1-5|TRBD1|NA|14
CASSSGQTDQPQHF
TGCGCCAGCAGCTCGGGACAGACAGATCAGCCCCAGCATTTT
>TRBV7-2|TRBJ2-5|NA|once|13
CASSLEGGRVEYF
TGTGCCAGCAGCTTAGAAGGGGGACGGGTCGAGTACTTC
>TRBV19|TRBJ1-5|NA|few|15
CASSIEGSSNQPQHF
TGTGCCAGTAGTATAGAGGGGAGTAGCAATCAGCCCCAGCATTTT
>TRBV25-1|TRBJ1-2|TRBD1|NA|14
CASSRDRGLSGYTF
TGTGCCAGCAGTAGAGACAGGGGGCTCAGCGGCTACACCTTC
>TRBV11-2|TRBJ2-7|TRBD1|once|17
CASSLSMGQGDNYEQYF
TGTGCCAGCAGCTTAAGCATGGGACAGGGAGATAACTACGAGCAGTACTTC
>TRBV4-2|TRBJ1-5|NA|NA|13
CASSQVGSQPQHF
TGTGCCAGCAGCCAAGTTGGTAGTCAGCCCCAGCATTTT
>TRBV30|TRBJ2-5|TRBD1|once|12
CAWSAGGETQYF
TGTGCCTGGAGTGCAGGGGGAGAGACCCAGTACTTC
>TRBV19|TRBJ2-3|NA|NA|14
CASKRTEPTDTQYF
TGTGCCAGTAAGCGGACCGAGCCCACAGATACGCAGTATTTT
>TRBV2|TRBJ2-7|TRBD1|NA|14
CASRPGTVSYEQYF
TGTGCCAGCCGACCCGGGACAGTGTCCTACGAGCAGTACTTC
>TRBV28|TRBJ1-2|TRBD1|once|18
CASTFGGLQGAENYGYTF
TGTGCCAGCACTTTTGGCGGGTTACAGGGGGCGGAGAACTATGGCTACACCTTC